The sequence of this TCR beta chain was determined in a study of vaccination and CD4 T cells after COVID-19. Cultured CD4+ T cells had their DNA profiled by the Oncomine TCR Beta short-read assay. TCRdb analysed the PCR reads with MiXCR anew, one entry per CDR3 protein. This table holds about 14,000 distinct CDR3 sequences, 53% found once. Treatment described: roughly 10-day PBMC culture with coronavirus spike peptide pools or control peptides (ViraFEST assay). This clonotype is medium-sized (0.01 to 0.1%). Its specificity is not known. V was trimmed by 1 base and J by 8 bases, leaving 12 bases between them. This CDR3 region has 14 residues. Germline V lookup: CDR1 SGHDN, CDR2 FVKESK.

The material sequenced was CD4+ T cells from blood, cultured in vitro. This chain connects TRBV14 to TRBJ2-1; no definite D call. The source is a human donor who had recovered from COVID-19. The DNA of the CDR3 is TGTGCCAGCAGCCAAGCTAGTACGAAGTATGAGCAGTTCTTC. Its translation is CASSQASTKYEQFF.